This TCR beta chain was recorded in a study of T cell repertoires in cytomegalovirus infection. Study-wide points: Accumulated public TCR beta family frequency recognized individuals carrying CMV together with the relevant HLA. It was HLA-C-restricted CMV-specific TCR beta clonotypes that dominated the response ex vivo.

TCRdb ran MiXCR on the reads and lists one entry per CDR3 protein. The sample has some 700,000 distinct CDR3 sequences, about 40% seen once. Concerning this clonotype itself: The target antigen is unknown.

Trimming removed 6 bases at V and 2 bases at J, with 14 bases between. The CDR3 extends over 14 amino acids. CDR1 and CDR2 (germline): MNHNY, SVGAGI (reference sequence). Sequenced sample: PBMCs. J is TRBJ2-7 and V is TRBV6-6; D gene unclear. This receptor was obtained from a human donor in good health (CMV status not recorded). Some clones in this sample may be carry-over from other donors' samples. The CDR3 sequence is CASRHDEVAYEQYF. CDR3 DNA sequence: TGTGCCAGCAGACACGACGAAGTAGCCTACGAGCAGTACTTC.